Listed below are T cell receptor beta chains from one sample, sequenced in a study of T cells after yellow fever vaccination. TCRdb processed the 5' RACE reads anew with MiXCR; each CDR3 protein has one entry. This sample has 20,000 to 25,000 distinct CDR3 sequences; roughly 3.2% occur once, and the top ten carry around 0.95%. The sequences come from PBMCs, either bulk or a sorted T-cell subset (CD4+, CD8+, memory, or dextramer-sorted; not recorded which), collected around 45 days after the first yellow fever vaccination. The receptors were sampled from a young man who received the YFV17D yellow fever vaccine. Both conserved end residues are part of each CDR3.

CDR3: CASSLRLAGGDTQYF; V: TRBV7-3; J: TRBJ2-3
CDR3: CASSYTPVNEQFF; V: TRBV6-2/TRBV6-3; J: TRBJ2-1
CDR3: CASSPYRQLPPTDTQYF; V: TRBV27; J: TRBJ2-3
CDR3: CASSSKRQGRQAFF; V: TRBV6-5; J: TRBJ1-1
CDR3: CASTRTGGATDYGYTF; V: TRBV9; J: TRBJ1-2
CDR3: CASSISGAGQTEAFF; V: TRBV5-1; J: TRBJ1-1
CDR3: CASSQDDTGVNYGYTF; V: TRBV4-1; J: TRBJ1-2
CDR3: CSVEFPTTYF; V: TRBV29-1; J: TRBJ2-3
CDR3: CAVRDTGTDTQYF; V: TRBV10-3; J: TRBJ2-3
CDR3: CAITRVELYGYTF; V: TRBV19; J: TRBJ1-2
CDR3: CASSQTHGANNEQFF; V: TRBV4-2; J: TRBJ2-1
CDR3: CASSPGIWYGYTF; V: TRBV12-3/TRBV12-4; J: TRBJ1-2
CDR3: CASSPERGNYGYTF; V: TRBV11-2; J: TRBJ1-2